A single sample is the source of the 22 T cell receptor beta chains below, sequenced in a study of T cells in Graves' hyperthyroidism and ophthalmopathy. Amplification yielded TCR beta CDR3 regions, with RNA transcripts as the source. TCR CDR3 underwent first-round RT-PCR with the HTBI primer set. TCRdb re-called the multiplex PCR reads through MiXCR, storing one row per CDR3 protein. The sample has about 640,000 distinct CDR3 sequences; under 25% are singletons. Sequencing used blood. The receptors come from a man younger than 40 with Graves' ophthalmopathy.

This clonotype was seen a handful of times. As DNA, the CDR3 is TGCAGTGCTGATGGACTAGCGGCTTACGAGCAGTACTTC. Its translation is CSADGLAAYEQYF. This chain links TRBV20-1 with TRBJ2-7; TRBD2 matches at 10 bases. CDR3 size: 13 residues. Germline CDR1 reads DFQATT; CDR2 reads SNEGSKA (reference sequence). V lost 5 bases and J lost 4; bases outside the gene matches: 5.

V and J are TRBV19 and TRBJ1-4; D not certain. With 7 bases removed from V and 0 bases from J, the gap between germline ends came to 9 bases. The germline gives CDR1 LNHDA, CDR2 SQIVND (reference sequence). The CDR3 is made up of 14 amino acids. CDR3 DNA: TGTGCCAGTACCCAGCCTGCAACTAATGAAAAACTGTTTTTT. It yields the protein CASTQPATNEKLFF. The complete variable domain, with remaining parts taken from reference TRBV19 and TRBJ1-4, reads DGGITQSPKYLFRKEGQNVTLSCEQNLNHDAMYWYRQDPGQGLRLIYYSQIVNDFQKGDIAEGYSVSREKKESFPLTVTSAQKNPTAFYLCASTQPATNEKLFFGSGTQLSVL.

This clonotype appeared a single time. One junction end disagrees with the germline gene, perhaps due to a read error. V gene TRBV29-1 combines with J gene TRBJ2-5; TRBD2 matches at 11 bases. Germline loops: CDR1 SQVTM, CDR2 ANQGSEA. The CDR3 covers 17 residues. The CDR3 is CGVAARGRTSGQETQYF. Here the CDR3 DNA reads TGCGGCGTTGCGGCTAGGGGGCGGACTAGCGGGCAAGAGACCCAGTACTTC.

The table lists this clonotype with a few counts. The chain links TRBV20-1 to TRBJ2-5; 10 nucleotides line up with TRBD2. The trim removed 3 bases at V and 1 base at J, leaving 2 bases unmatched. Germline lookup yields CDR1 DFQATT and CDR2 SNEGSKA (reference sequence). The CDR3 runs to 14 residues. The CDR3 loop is CSASRTSGQETQYF. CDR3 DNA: TGCAGTGCTAGTCGGACTAGCGGCCAAGAGACCCAGTACTTC.

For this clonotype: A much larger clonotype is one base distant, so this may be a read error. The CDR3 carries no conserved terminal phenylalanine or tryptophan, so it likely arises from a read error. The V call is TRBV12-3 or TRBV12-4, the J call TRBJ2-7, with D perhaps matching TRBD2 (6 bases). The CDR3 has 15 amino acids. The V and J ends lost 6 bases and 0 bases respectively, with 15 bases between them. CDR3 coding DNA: TGTGCCAGCAGGGTTCGGGACTCGAGCTCCTACGAGCAGTACCTC. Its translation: CASRVRDSSSYEQYL.

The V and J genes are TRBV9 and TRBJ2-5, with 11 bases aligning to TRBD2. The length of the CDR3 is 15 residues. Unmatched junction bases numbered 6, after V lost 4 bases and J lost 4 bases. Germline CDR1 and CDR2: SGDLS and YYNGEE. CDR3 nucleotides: TGTGCCAGCAGCCCCGCCGGGACTAGCGGAGAGACCCAGTACTTC. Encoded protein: CASSPAGTSGETQYF. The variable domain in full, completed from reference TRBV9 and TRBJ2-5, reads DSGVTQTPKHLITATGQRVTLRCSPRSGDLSVYWYQQSLDQGLQFLIQYYNGEERAKGNILERFSAQQFPDLHSELNLSSLELGDSALYFCASSPAGTSGETQYFGPGTRLLVL.

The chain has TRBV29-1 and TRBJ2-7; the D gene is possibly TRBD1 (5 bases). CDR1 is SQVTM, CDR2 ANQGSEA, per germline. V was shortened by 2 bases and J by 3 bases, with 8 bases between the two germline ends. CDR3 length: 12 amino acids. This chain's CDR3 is CSVEMQGYEQYF. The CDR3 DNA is TGCAGCGTTGAAATGCAGGGCTACGAGCAGTACTTC.

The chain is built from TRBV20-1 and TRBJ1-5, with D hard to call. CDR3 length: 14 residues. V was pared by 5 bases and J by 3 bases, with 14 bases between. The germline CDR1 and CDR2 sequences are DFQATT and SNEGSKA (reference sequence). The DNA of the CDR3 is TGCAGTGCTTTACTAGACAAACCCAATCAGCCCCAGCATTTT. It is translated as CSALLDKPNQPQHF.

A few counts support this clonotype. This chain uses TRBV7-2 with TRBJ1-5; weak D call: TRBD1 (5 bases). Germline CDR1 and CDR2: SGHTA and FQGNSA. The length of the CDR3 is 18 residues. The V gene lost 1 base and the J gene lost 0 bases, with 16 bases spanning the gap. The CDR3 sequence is CASSLVRDPILSNQPQHF. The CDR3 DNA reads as TGTGCCAGCAGCTTAGTCAGGGACCCAATACTTAGCAATCAGCCCCAGCATTTT.

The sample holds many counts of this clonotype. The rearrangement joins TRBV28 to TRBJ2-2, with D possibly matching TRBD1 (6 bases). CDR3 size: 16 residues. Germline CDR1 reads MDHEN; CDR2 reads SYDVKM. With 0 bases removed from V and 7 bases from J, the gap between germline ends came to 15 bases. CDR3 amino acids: CASSLWGRGRDGELFF. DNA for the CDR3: TGTGCCAGCAGTTTATGGGGCAGGGGTCGAGACGGGGAGCTGTTTTTT.

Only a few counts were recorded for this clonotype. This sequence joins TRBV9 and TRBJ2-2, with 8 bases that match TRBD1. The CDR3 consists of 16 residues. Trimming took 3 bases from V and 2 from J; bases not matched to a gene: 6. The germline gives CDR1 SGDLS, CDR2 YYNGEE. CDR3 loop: CASSAPGGGNTGELFF. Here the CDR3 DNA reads TGTGCCAGCAGCGCCCCAGGGGGCGGAAACACCGGGGAGCTGTTTTTT.

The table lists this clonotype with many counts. CDR3 region: CATSDRSGTVQETQYF. For the CDR3, the DNA is TGTGCCACCAGTGACCGCAGTGGGACAGTCCAAGAGACCCAGTACTTC. The chain uses TRBV24-1 and TRBJ2-5; 7 nucleotides line up with TRBD1. The CDR3 totals 16 residues. Germline V lookup: CDR1 KGHDR, CDR2 SFDVKD. V was clipped by 4 bases and J by 1 base; unmatched bases: 8.

The CDR3 loop reads CSVLDSETYGYTF. The CDR3 DNA reads TGCAGCGTTTTAGACAGCGAAACATATGGCTACACCTTC. The chain joins TRBV29-1 to TRBJ1-2; the D gene is possibly TRBD1 (5 bases). The V gene's germline CDR1 is SQVTM and CDR2 ANQGSEA. V was shortened by 5 bases and J by 5 bases, with 15 bases between the two germline ends. The CDR3 loop spans 13 amino acids.

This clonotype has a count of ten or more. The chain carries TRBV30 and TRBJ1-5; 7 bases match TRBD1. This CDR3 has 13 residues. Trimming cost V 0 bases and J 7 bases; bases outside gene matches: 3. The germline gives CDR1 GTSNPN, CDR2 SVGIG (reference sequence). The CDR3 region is CAWSVPQGQPQHF. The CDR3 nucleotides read TGTGCCTGGAGTGTACCACAGGGGCAGCCCCAGCATTTT.

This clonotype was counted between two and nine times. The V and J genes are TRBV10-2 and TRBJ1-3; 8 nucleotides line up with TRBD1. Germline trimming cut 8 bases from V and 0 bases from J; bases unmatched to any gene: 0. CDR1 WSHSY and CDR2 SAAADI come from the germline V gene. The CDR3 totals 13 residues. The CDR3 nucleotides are TGCGCCAGCGGACAGGGCTCTGGAAACACCATATATTTT. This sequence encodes CASGQGSGNTIYF.

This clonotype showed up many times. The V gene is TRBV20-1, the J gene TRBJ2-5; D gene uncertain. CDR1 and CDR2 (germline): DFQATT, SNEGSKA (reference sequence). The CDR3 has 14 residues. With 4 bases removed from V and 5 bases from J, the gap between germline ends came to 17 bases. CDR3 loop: CSAIGYHASETQYF. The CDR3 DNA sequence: TGCAGTGCTATAGGGTACCACGCTTCGGAGACCCAGTACTTC.

The CDR3 reads CASSQGRTDTGELFF. CDR3 DNA sequence: TGCGCCAGCAGCCAAGGGCGGACCGACACCGGGGAGCTGTTTTTT. V gene TRBV4-3 combines with J gene TRBJ2-2; no firm D call. Trimming took off 1 base at V and 3 bases at J, with 9 bases between the two ends. CDR3 size: 15 residues. Looked up from germline, CDR1 is LGHNA and CDR2 is YSLEER.

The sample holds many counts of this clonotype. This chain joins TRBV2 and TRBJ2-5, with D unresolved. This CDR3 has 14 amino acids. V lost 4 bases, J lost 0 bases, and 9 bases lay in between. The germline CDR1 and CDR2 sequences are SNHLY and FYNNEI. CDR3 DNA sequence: TGTGCCAGCAGTGCGAAGCGAGACCAAGAGACCCAGTACTTC. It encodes CASSAKRDQETQYF.

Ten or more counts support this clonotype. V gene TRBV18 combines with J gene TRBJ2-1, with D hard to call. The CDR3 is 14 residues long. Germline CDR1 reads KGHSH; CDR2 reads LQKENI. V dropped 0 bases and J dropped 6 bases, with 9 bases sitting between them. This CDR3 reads CASSPPVRPNEQFF. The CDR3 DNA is TGTGCCAGCTCACCACCGGTAAGGCCCAATGAGCAGTTCTTC.

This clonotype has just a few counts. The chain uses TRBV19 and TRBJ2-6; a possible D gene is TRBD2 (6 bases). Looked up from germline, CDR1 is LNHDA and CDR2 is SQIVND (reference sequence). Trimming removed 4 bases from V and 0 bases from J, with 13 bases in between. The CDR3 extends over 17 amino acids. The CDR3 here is CASSNRDLGSGANVLTF. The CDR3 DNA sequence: TGTGCCAGTAGTAACCGGGACTTAGGCTCTGGGGCCAACGTCCTGACTTTC. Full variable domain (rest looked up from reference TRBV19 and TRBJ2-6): DGGITQSPKYLFRKEGQNVTLSCEQNLNHDAMYWYRQDPGQGLRLIYYSQIVNDFQKGDIAEGYSVSREKKESFPLTVTSAQKNPTAFYLCASSNRDLGSGANVLTFGAGSRLTVL.

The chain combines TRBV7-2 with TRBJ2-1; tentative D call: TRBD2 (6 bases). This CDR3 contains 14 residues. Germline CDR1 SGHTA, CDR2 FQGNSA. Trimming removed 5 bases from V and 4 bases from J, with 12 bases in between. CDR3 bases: TGTGCCAGCAGCCCTAGCGTAGGGTACAATGAGCAGTTCTTC. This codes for CASSPSVGYNEQFF.

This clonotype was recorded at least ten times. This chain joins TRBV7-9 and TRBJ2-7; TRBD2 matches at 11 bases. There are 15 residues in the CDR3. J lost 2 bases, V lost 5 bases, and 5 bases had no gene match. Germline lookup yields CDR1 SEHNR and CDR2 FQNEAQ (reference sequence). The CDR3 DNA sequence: TGTGCCAGCAGCATTAGCGGGAGGGCCCCCTACGAGCAGTACTTC. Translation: CASSISGRAPYEQYF. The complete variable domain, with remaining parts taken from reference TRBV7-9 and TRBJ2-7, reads DTGVSQNPRHKITKRGQNVTFRCDPISEHNRLYWYRQTLGQGPEFLTYFQNEAQLEKSRLLSDRFSAERPKGSFSTLEIQRTEQGDSAMYLCASSISGRAPYEQYFGPGTRLTVT.